This is a list of T cell receptor beta chains from one sample in a study of T cell responses to AZD1222 COVID-19 vaccine. Sequencing used immunoSEQ multiplex PCR; TCRdb keeps in-frame clones, though not all of them. The sample includes 20,000 to 25,000 clones, 86% of them seen just once. The specimen was peripheral blood, collected 28 days after the second AZD1222 dose. The source of these receptors is an adult who received the AZD1222 COVID-19 vaccine. The CDR3 runs from the conserved cysteine through the conserved F or W. Each record gives: J gene, D gene, clone size, V gene, CDR3 length, CDR3 DNA, CDR3 protein. A D gene is named only where the DNA matches it firmly. Part of the rows lack a size; the others show once, few, many or a class for expanded clones.

TRBJ1-1 NA NA TRBV10-1 13 TGCGCCAGCAGTGACGGACAGAACACTGAAGCTTTCTTT CASSDGQNTEAFF
TRBJ1-2 NA NA TRBV7-9 14 TGTGCCAGCAGCTTTGGTACAGGGATCGATGGCTACACCTTC CASSFGTGIDGYTF
TRBJ2-1 TRBD2 NA TRBV3-1/TRBV3-2 14 TGTGCCAGCAGCCTAGGCGGGAGGGATAATGAGCAGTTCTTC CASSLGGRDNEQFF
TRBJ1-6 NA few TRBV30 15 TGTGCCTGGAGCTCAGGGACGAGTTATAATTCACCCCTCCACTTT CAWSSGTSYNSPLHF
TRBJ1-6 NA few TRBV5-1 16 TGCGCCAGCAGCTTGGGTGGGCGGGGGCTTGGATCACCCCTCCACTTT CASSLGGRGLGSPLHF
TRBJ2-3 TRBD1 once TRBV5-4 13 TGTGCCAGCAGCCTCCAGGGGGCAGATACGCAGTATTTT CASSLQGADTQYF
TRBJ1-3 NA NA TRBV5-1 14 TGCGCCAGCAGCCCCCTCAGCTCTGGAAACACCATATATTTT CASSPLSSGNTIYF
TRBJ1-2 NA NA TRBV19 14 TGTGCCAGTACCGCTCACATGGACACCTATGGCTACACCTTC CASTAHMDTYGYTF
TRBJ2-1 NA NA TRBV9 13 TGTGCCAGCAGCCAGGGGTTCTACAATGAGCAGTTCTTC CASSQGFYNEQFF
TRBJ1-4 TRBD1 NA TRBV6-6 14 TGTGCCAGCAGCCCGGGACAGAGAAATGAAAAACTGTTTTTT CASSPGQRNEKLFF
TRBJ1-5 NA NA TRBV9 14 TGTGCCAGCAGCATGGGACCAACTGATCAGCCCCAGCATTTT CASSMGPTDQPQHF
TRBJ2-3 TRBD1 NA TRBV9 15 TGTGCCAGCAGCGTGCGGGGACAGGGGGTTGATACGCAGTATTTT CASSVRGQGVDTQYF
TRBJ2-7 NA once TRBV5-6 11 TGTGCCAGCAGCCACAGGGACGAGCAGTACTTC CASSHRDEQYF
TRBJ1-5 NA once TRBV6-2/TRBV6-3 14 TGTGCCAGCAGTCCCGGCAATCTCAATCAGCCCCAGCATTTT CASSPGNLNQPQHF
TRBJ2-1 NA once TRBV5-1 13 TGCGCCAGCAGCATTGGAACCTACAATGAGCAGTTCTTC CASSIGTYNEQFF
TRBJ1-5 TRBD1 NA TRBV20-1 17 TGCAGTGCTAGTGGGGACAGGGGGCGCGTAGGCAATCAGCCCCAGCATTTT CSASGDRGRVGNQPQHF
TRBJ1-1 TRBD1 NA TRBV7-8 14 TGTGCCAGCAGACAGGGGAGGGGGGCCACTGAAGCTTTCTTT CASRQGRGATEAFF
TRBJ1-2 NA NA TRBV4-2 11 TGTGCCAGCAGCCAATTTGATGGCTACACCTTC CASSQFDGYTF
TRBJ1-2 NA NA TRBV30 14 TGTGCCTGGAGATGGGGGCGAGGTGCCCATGGCTACACCTTC CAWRWGRGAHGYTF
TRBJ2-5 NA NA TRBV7-2 15 TGTGCCAGCAGCCAGGGAACTAGCCTCCAAGAGACCCAGTACTTC CASSQGTSLQETQYF
TRBJ2-1 NA once TRBV5-1 13 TGCGCCAGCAGCCCGGAGGGGGGGGATGAGCAGTTCTTC CASSPEGGDEQFF
TRBJ1-2 NA NA TRBV5-1 12 TGCGCCAGCAGCGTGGCAGACTATGGCTACACCTTC CASSVADYGYTF
TRBJ1-3 NA NA TRBV6-5 15 TGTGCCAGCAGTTGGTCCCAAAACTCTGGAAACACCATATATTTT CASSWSQNSGNTIYF
TRBJ2-5 NA NA TRBV5-1 14 TGCGCCAGCAGCTCCGGACGGACCGGGGAGACCCAGTACTTC CASSSGRTGETQYF
TRBJ2-5 TRBD1 NA TRBV30 16 TGTGCCTGCGGCAGGGGGACAGGGGTCTTGCAAGAGACCCAGTACTTC CACGRGTGVLQETQYF
TRBJ1-2 TRBD1 NA TRBV5-1 14 TGCGCCAGCAGCCCACGGACCGGGACAGGGGGATACACCTTC CASSPRTGTGGYTF
TRBJ2-2 TRBD1 few TRBV11-3 19 TGTGCCAGCAGCTCGTGGACAGGGGGGATTAAGGGGAACACCGGGGAGCTGTTTTTT CASSSWTGGIKGNTGELFF
TRBJ2-3 NA NA TRBV2 14 TGTGCCAGCAGTGGGTCCGACGGCGCAGATACGCAGTATTTT CASSGSDGADTQYF
TRBJ1-4 NA once TRBV3-1/TRBV3-2 12 TGTGCCAGCAGCCCCCTGGGGGAAAAACTGTTTTTT CASSPLGEKLFF
TRBJ1-1 NA NA TRBV30 11 TGTGCCTGGAGTCTCGGACCCCAGTGCGGGTTT CAWSLGPQCGF
TRBJ2-7 NA once TRBV2 12 TGTGCCGCGGGACAGACCCCCTACGAGCAGTACTTC CAAGQTPYEQYF
TRBJ2-5 NA NA TRBV29-1 13 TGCAGCGTTCTAAGCGGGCTCGGGACGGCCCAGTACTTC CSVLSGLGTAQYF
TRBJ2-7 NA NA TRBV29-1 14 TGCAGCGTTGGGATCAGGCAGGGGACGGGCGAGCAGTACTTC CSVGIRQGTGEQYF
TRBJ2-1 NA NA TRBV5-1 14 TGCGCCAGCAGCGTCCGGGACGGCTACAATGAGCAGTTCTTC CASSVRDGYNEQFF
TRBJ2-7 NA once TRBV5-1 14 TGCGCCAGCAGCCCCGGACGGAATTCCTACGAGCAGTACTTC CASSPGRNSYEQYF